This T cell receptor (beta chain) came from a study of cytomegalovirus exposure and HLA in healthy donors (dated by TCRdb to about 2017). For the wider study: In an earlier analysis of some 550 of the donors, approximately 260 Gb of sequence data and 100 million or so unique TCR beta sequences from roughly 190 million T cells were reported. An early release that covered some 640 HLA-typed donors contained around 330 gigabases of sequencing data and 75 million to 100 million unique TCR sequences. Of the roughly 400 genotyped donors, roughly 80% were placed in the genetic ancestry cluster associated with self-reported Caucasian donors. The study aimed to test whether signatures of past pathogen exposure could be identified by cataloging public T cell receptors. The T cell repertoires of several hundred subjects were profiled by immunosequencing and related to cytomegalovirus serostatus. In addition to the first cohort of approximately 670 subjects, a separate validation cohort of 120 different subjects was used. High-throughput TCR immunosequencing, statistical association of individual TCRs with disease status, and machine learning were combined to predict cytomegalovirus infection status. A later analysis re-examined previously published TCR beta repertoires from more than 600 donors and added high-resolution HLA genotyping to investigate patterns of TCR occurrence. Rather than using new phenotypic data, the later analysis identified candidate immune exposures from TCR beta sequences and from how often those sequences occurred across donors. To decide whether each TCR beta V gene segment behaved as functional or pseudogenic, an earlier analysis of approximately 590 of the donors relied on high-throughput TCR beta sequencing. Donor age, sex, ethnicity and CMV serostatus were collected together with the repertoire data. Genome-wide SNP genotypes for about 65% of the 666 donors were used in a later genetic analysis, which treated that subset as a discovery cohort. All discovery cohort repertoires had been generated using a single sequencing platform. HLA typing covered class I and class II loci at four-digit resolution. The number of donors typed differed by locus, with roughly 629-640 for A, B, C, DRB1 and DQB1, more than 500 for DQA1, 600 to 610 for DPA1, and approximately 470 for DPB1. Because of strong linkage in the cohort, roughly 5 DR-DQ haplotypes were treated as single units for association and clustering. Across approximately 400 genotyped donors of the cohort, an average of approximately 240,000 unique TCR beta nucleotide sequences per donor were sequenced, and roughly a sixth of those sequences were non-productive. On the study overall, not on this receptor specifically: A total of around 150 TCR beta chains were listed by the study as associated with cytomegalovirus. A later analysis found that TCR association rates varied across HLA loci, with DRB1 alleles showing the most associated TCRs and HLA-C alleles the fewest. Broadly in line with IMGT annotations, most TCR beta V segments showed up in productive rearrangements about 90% or about 30% of the time in an earlier analysis of several hundred of the donors. A later analysis found that most CMV-associated TCR beta chains appeared HLA-restricted, with HLA associations seemingly driven largely by CMV exposure. Three of the identified cytomegalovirus-associated TCR beta chains were confirmed in vitro to be specific for cytomegalovirus antigens. In a later genetic analysis, fewer N-insertions in productive TCRs were reported among donors in an Asian-associated ancestry cluster than the roughly 700-donor mean. For the cohort, immune exposure information was limited to CMV serostatus. Correlated functional status among segregating V segments might reflect linkage disequilibrium, but an unknown experimental factor could not be ruled out. Sequencing depth was assumed to be roughly uniform across donors in the presence/absence analyses, though that assumption may not hold. A later genetic analysis associated a missense DCLRE1C variant with V-gene and J-gene trimming of TCR beta chains, and an independent cohort replicated the association. Most TCR sequences were seen in very few donors, while some public TCRs were found in many individuals. Because counts were too low, roughly 17 rarely observed V segments, including chromosome 9 orphons, were left out of the earlier analysis of roughly 600 of the donors. It was suggested by the authors that the approach could potentially be generalized to other disease states and immunological phenotypes. The classifier was reported to diagnose cytomegalovirus status with high specificity and sensitivity in both the original and validation cohorts. A further reported finding was that TCR beta sequences accurately predicted the HLA-A and HLA-B alleles for most subjects in the first cohort. A cluster of highly shared sequence variants was judged likely to be a technical artifact of the sequencing pipeline. A later analysis reported that several top co-occurrence clusters appeared linked to parvovirus B19, influenza, CMV and Epstein-Barr virus. When HLA alleles, especially DR and DQ, strongly co-occurred, TCR associations were difficult to assign to individual alleles. Because some donors lacked HLA typing at each locus, the association tests relied only on the typed subset. In a later analysis, HLA-associated TCR beta chains were found to be more clonally expanded and to have lower generation probabilities than equally common non-associated chains. At a false discovery rate of 0.05, a later analysis linked 16,951 TCR beta sequences to specific HLA alleles. Only TCR beta chains were sequenced in this cohort, and the absence of alpha or paired-chain data limited detectable features. Some IMGT-functional V segments, including TRBV6-2 and TRBV6-3, could not be distinguished by the 87-base-pair reads and were therefore excluded.

Per the germline V gene, SGHDT is the CDR1 and YYEEEE is the CDR2. V is pared back by 4 bases and J by 5 bases, with 12 bases lying between the germline termini. Including the terminal cysteine and phenylalanine, the CDR3 comprises 13 residues. The only DNA kept is the CDR3, 39 bases in frame from the first base. Library creation used the immunoSEQ multiplex PCR assay. For the multiplex PCR, a mixture combining 60 forward primers for TCR Vbeta segments and 13 reverse primers for TCR Jbeta segments was used. The CDR3 region of rearranged TCR beta genes was amplified from genomic DNA by a multiplex PCR assay. On the Illumina HiSeq System, the amplified TCR beta libraries were sequenced as 87-base-pair reads. Per the authors' processing: A later analysis tallied 75 million to 95 million unique TCR beta chains across the 550 to 850 repertoires, and around 10 million of those chains were shared by two or more donors. A nearest-neighbor algorithm error-corrected the raw reads and collapsed the reads into unique sequences, merging closely related sequences to remove PCR and sequencing errors. V, D and J gene segments were assigned by aligning CDR3 sequences to IMGT reference sequences. Each retained sequence needed at least a six-nucleotide match to both a V gene segment and a J gene segment. Rearrangements were classified as productive when the CDR3 lacked stop codons and remained in frame with V and J, and all other rearrangements were classified as non-productive. CDR3 was defined according to IMGT convention as the region running from the second conserved V-encoded cysteine to the conserved J-encoded phenylalanine. Sequences without an unambiguous match to a single V gene segment were excluded from the earlier analysis of 450 to 750 of the donors. In an earlier analysis of roughly 500 of the donors, V segments were called functional above 56.7% productive rearrangements and were called segregating when the between-donor standard deviation exceeded 5%. To diagnose cytomegalovirus status from the catalog of TCR beta chain sequences, a statistical classification framework was built. V and J gene assignment, in a later analysis, came from comparing TCR nucleotide sequences with IMGT/GENE-DB human TR gene sequences. The TCRdist pipeline was used in a later analysis to assign CDR3 sequences and most-parsimonious VDJ recombination scenarios. In a later analysis, each TCR beta chain was defined by its CDR3 amino acid sequence together with its V-gene family, and reads lacking a unique V-gene family were excluded. A later analysis removed roughly 590 highly shared, low-generation-probability nucleotide sequences to deal with suspected cross-contamination and a sequencing artifact. A later analysis calculated a clonal expansion index for each public chain from normalized within-repertoire ranks of inferred template counts. A later analysis computed generation probabilities with a VDJ recombination model fitted to out-of-frame rearrangements, and checked the results against IGoR. In a later analysis, TCR-TCR, TCR-HLA and TCR-CMV co-occurrence was scored with hypergeometric tests, and a repertoire-size bias correction was applied to TCR pairs. To estimate false discovery rates, a later analysis permuted the HLA or CMV assignments 20 times. A later analysis grouped co-occurring TCRs with DBSCAN, adding TCRdist sequence similarity when clustering within HLA-allele-positive subsets. Repertoires with fewer than 30,000 or more than 120,000 public chains were left out of co-occurrence clustering, as were five repertoires with anomalous nucleotide sharing. This immuneACCESS table, as held by TCRdb, lists in-frame sequences with V and J called but not all clones. Of the missing ones, under half trace to an unresolved V gene in checked studies; the others have no known cause. Clone size and the V and J calls come from that table; the DNA yielded D and trimming. A total of some 130,000 clones appear in this sample, approximately 68% of them only once. Over 1.5% of the sample goes to the ten largest clones.

This clone has a handful of counts. Its antigen is not yet known. Per-nucleotide qualities are absent, and no much larger clonotype sits a single base away. The cohort was made up of approximately 670 healthy bone marrow donors. At the time of sampling, every cohort member was nominally healthy, though immune exposures that went unrecorded were likely present. The donor was CMV seropositive and belonged to the group of a few hundred seropositive cohort members. Every donor gave a peripheral blood sample, and the peripheral blood mononuclear cells from that sample were used for TCR beta sequencing. Genomic DNA was extracted from the blood cell samples with the Qiagen DNeasy Blood Extraction Kit.

Sample: PBMCs. The TCR sequence derives from a man under 40 in good health and CMV-seropositive. This sequence uses TRBV5-6 and TRBJ1-1; TRBD1 is a possible D gene, resting on 6 matching bases. The sequenced DNA is TGTGCCAGCAGCCAGGGGTTGGGTACTGAAGCTTTCTTT. Its product reads: CASSQGLGTEAFF.